A selection of T cell receptor beta chains follows, all from one sample in a study of CD8 T cells in ankylosing spondylitis. TCRdb itself ran the 5' RACE reads through MiXCR, one entry per CDR3 protein. The table lists over 100,000 distinct CDR3 sequences, more than 9.5% of them singletons, with around 4.3% in the top ten. The source material was blood, either unsorted or a sorted T cell fraction (not recorded which). These receptors were obtained from a female donor with ankylosing spondylitis or in good health (not recorded which). Both conserved end residues are part of each CDR3. The D gene is left open where the match is weak. Clone size is given for some rows only: seen once, a few or many times, or a class if the clone is expanded.

J,D,size,V,CDR3,DNA
TRBJ1-2,-,many,TRBV12-3/TRBV12-4,CASSPLANYGYTF,TGTGCCAGCAGTCCCCTAGCTAACTATGGCTACACCTTC
TRBJ2-2,-,-,TRBV5-5,CASSGNRANTGELFF,TGTGCCAGCAGCGGCAACAGGGCGAACACCGGGGAGCTGTTTTTT
TRBJ2-7,-,many,TRBV12-3/TRBV12-4,CASSPSTLYEQYF,TGTGCCAGCAGTCCCTCGACACTGTACGAGCAGTACTTC
TRBJ1-6,-,many,TRBV28,CASSSGGSPLHF,TGTGCCAGCAGTTCGGGGGGTTCACCCCTCCACTTT
TRBJ2-1,TRBD1,many,TRBV24-1,CATSDPTINRGAYNEQFF,TGTGCCACCAGTGATCCCACCATTAACAGGGGAGCGTACAATGAGCAGTTCTTC
TRBJ2-3,TRBD2,-,TRBV7-9,CASKLPSGRDTQYF,TGTGCCAGCAAACTCCCTAGCGGGAGAGATACGCAGTATTTT
TRBJ2-2,-,many,TRBV10-3,CAIGDSGSTGELFF,TGTGCCATAGGAGACTCCGGGTCCACCGGGGAGCTGTTTTTT
TRBJ1-1,-,-,TRBV20-1,CSATRALSTEAFF,TGTAGTGCTACCCGAGCACTGAGCACTGAAGCTTTCTTT
TRBJ1-6,-,many,TRBV2,CASRQNGEASPLHF,TGTGCCAGCAGACAAAATGGCGAGGCTTCACCCCTCCACTTT
TRBJ2-1,TRBD2,many,TRBV12-3/TRBV12-4,CASSLGTSGVSYNEQFF,TGTGCCAGCAGTTTAGGGACTAGCGGGGTCTCCTACAATGAGCAGTTCTTC
TRBJ1-1,TRBD1,many,TRBV7-9,CASSLAGGAKNTEAFF,TGTGCCAGCAGCTTAGCAGGGGGCGCGAAGAACACTGAAGCTTTCTTT
TRBJ2-4,TRBD1,many,TRBV28,CASSSGTGPNIQYF,TGTGCCAGCAGTTCCGGGACAGGGCCAAACATTCAGTACTTC
TRBJ1-4,-,many,TRBV28,CASSSRDPKSKLFF,TGTGCCAGCAGTAGCCGGGACCCCAAGTCAAAACTGTTTTTT
TRBJ1-2,-,few,TRBV6-1,CASSEFGYTF,TGTGCCAGCAGTGAATTTGGCTACACCTTC
TRBJ2-1,-,many,TRBV12-3/TRBV12-4,CASRPWEAGPEQFF,TGTGCCAGCAGACCTTGGGAGGCGGGTCCTGAGCAGTTCTTC
TRBJ2-2,-,many,TRBV5-1,CASSLRGNTGELFF,TGCGCCAGCAGCTTGCGTGGGAACACCGGGGAGCTGTTTTTT
TRBJ2-2,-,many,TRBV5-1,CASSPGQTANTGELFF,TGCGCCAGCAGCCCTGGACAGACCGCGAACACCGGGGAGCTGTTTTTT
TRBJ2-2,-,many,TRBV11-3,CASSFRVANTGELFF,TGTGCCAGCAGCTTCCGGGTAGCGAACACCGGGGAGCTGTTTTTT
TRBJ2-7,TRBD1,-,TRBV7-9,CASRVGTGGPYEQYF,TGTGCCAGCAGAGTAGGGACAGGGGGACCCTACGAGCAGTACTTC
TRBJ2-3,-,many,TRBV18,CASSPPSTSTDTQYF,TGTGCCAGCTCACCACCGAGTACTAGCACAGATACGCAGTATTTT
TRBJ2-7,-,many,TRBV28,CASSWGLEQYF,TGTGCCAGCAGTTGGGGCCTCGAGCAGTACTTC
TRBJ2-1,-,many,TRBV25-1,CASSTDSSYNEQFF,TGTGCCAGCAGCACGGACAGCTCCTACAATGAGCAGTTCTTC
TRBJ2-5,TRBD2,few,TRBV19,CASSPGLEETQYF,TGTGCCAGTAGTCCCGGACTAGAAGAGACCCAGTACTTC
TRBJ1-5,-,many,TRBV5-1,CASSLAPGGDQPQHF,TGCGCCAGCAGCTTGGCCCCCGGGGGGGATCAGCCCCAGCATTTT
TRBJ2-1,-,-,TRBV12-3/TRBV12-4,CASSLRGHGGSSSYNEQFF,TGTGCCAGCAGTTTACGGGGACACGGGGGCTCGAGCTCCTACAATGAGCAGTTCTTC
TRBJ2-3,-,many,TRBV10-3,CAISDGRVTDTQYF,TGTGCCATCAGTGATGGGCGGGTCACAGATACGCAGTATTTT
TRBJ1-2,TRBD1,few,TRBV30,CASSDRGEGYTF,TGTGCCTCCTCAGACAGGGGGGAAGGCTACACCTTC
TRBJ2-2,-,many,TRBV2,CASIGDSLGAGELFF,TGTGCCAGCATTGGGGACTCTCTCGGCGCCGGGGAGCTGTTTTTT
TRBJ2-3,-,many,TRBV7-6,CASSPHPLTDTQYF,TGTGCCAGCAGCCCTCACCCCCTCACAGATACGCAGTATTTT
TRBJ2-7,-,many,TRBV9,CASSVGPGSSYEQYF,TGTGCCAGCAGCGTAGGCCCGGGAAGCTCCTACGAGCAGTACTTC
TRBJ2-1,-,many,TRBV11-2,CASSFGGYEQFF,TGTGCCAGCAGCTTTGGGGGGTATGAGCAGTTCTTC
TRBJ1-6,-,-,TRBV7-8,CASSLWGLSDSPLHF,TGTGCCAGCAGCTTATGGGGGTTATCGGATTCACCCCTCCACTTT
TRBJ1-6,TRBD1,many,TRBV2,CASSGTGDSPLHF,TGTGCCAGCAGTGGGACAGGGGATTCACCCCTCCACTTT
TRBJ2-2,-,-,TRBV29-1,CSVPGTGNTGELFF,TGCAGCGTTCCTGGGACGGGGAACACCGGGGAGCTGTTTTTT
TRBJ1-2,-,-,TRBV12-3/TRBV12-4,CASSFRGGPEAGYTF,TGTGCCAGCAGTTTTAGGGGCGGCCCGGAAGCTGGCTACACCTTC
TRBJ2-2,-,many,TRBV5-4,CASSPDIAGTGELFF,TGTGCCAGCAGCCCTGACATTGCCGGCACCGGGGAGCTGTTTTTT
TRBJ2-1,TRBD2,few,TRBV11-3,CASSLEPSGSFNEQFF,TGTGCCAGCAGCTTAGAACCTAGCGGGAGTTTTAATGAGCAGTTCTTC
TRBJ2-7,-,-,TRBV6-6,CASSSVGREQYF,TGTGCCAGCAGTTCCGTGGGGAGGGAGCAGTACTTC
TRBJ2-3,TRBD1,few,TRBV3-1,CASSPGTGGPNTQYF,TGTGCCAGCAGCCCAGGGACAGGGGGTCCAAATACGCAGTATTTT
TRBJ1-5,-,-,TRBV19,CASSLPRGGGQPQHF,TGTGCTAGTAGTTTGCCCCGGGGGGGCGGCCAGCCCCAGCATTTT
TRBJ2-1,TRBD1,many,TRBV9,CASSVEMGQSEQFF,TGTGCCAGCAGCGTAGAGATGGGACAGAGTGAGCAGTTCTTC
TRBJ2-2,TRBD1,-,TRBV27,CASSLSIGQGSGELFF,TGTGCCAGCAGTTTATCGATTGGACAGGGGTCCGGGGAGCTGTTTTTT
TRBJ2-1,-,many,TRBV19,CASSPGSHKQFF,TGTGCCAGTAGCCCCGGGTCTCATAAGCAGTTCTTC
TRBJ1-4,-,many,TRBV7-8,CASSLVGGLGLGKLFF,TGTGCCAGCAGCTTAGTTGGCGGGTTGGGGCTGGGAAAACTGTTTTTT
TRBJ1-1,-,many,TRBV29-1,CSVDTILNTEAFF,TGCAGCGTTGATACCATATTGAACACTGAAGCTTTCTTT
TRBJ1-1,-,many,TRBV5-5,CASSLDNPNTEAFF,TGTGCCAGCAGCTTGGACAATCCGAACACTGAAGCTTTCTTT
TRBJ1-2,-,many,TRBV11-2,CASSLTPGSGYTF,TGTGCCAGCAGCTTAACACCGGGGAGTGGCTACACCTTC
TRBJ1-1,-,many,TRBV12-3/TRBV12-4,CASTPPGSRANTEAFF,TGTGCCAGCACCCCTCCAGGGTCCAGGGCGAACACTGAAGCTTTCTTT
TRBJ2-3,-,-,TRBV5-1,CASSLGDREDTDTQYF,TGCGCCAGCAGCTTGGGTGACAGGGAGGACACAGATACGCAGTATTTT
TRBJ1-1,-,-,TRBV7-2,CASSSRLQQTEAFF,TGTGCCAGCAGCTCCCGACTACAGCAGACTGAAGCTTTCTTT
TRBJ1-1,-,many,TRBV28,CASIGGTEAFF,TGTGCCAGCATCGGTGGCACTGAAGCTTTCTTT
TRBJ1-4,-,-,TRBV4-2,CASSELGEKLFF,TGTGCCAGCAGCGAGTTGGGCGAAAAACTGTTTTTT
TRBJ1-1,TRBD1,many,TRBV14,CASSQEDRGRDAFF,TGTGCCAGCAGCCAAGAGGACAGGGGGCGAGACGCTTTCTTT